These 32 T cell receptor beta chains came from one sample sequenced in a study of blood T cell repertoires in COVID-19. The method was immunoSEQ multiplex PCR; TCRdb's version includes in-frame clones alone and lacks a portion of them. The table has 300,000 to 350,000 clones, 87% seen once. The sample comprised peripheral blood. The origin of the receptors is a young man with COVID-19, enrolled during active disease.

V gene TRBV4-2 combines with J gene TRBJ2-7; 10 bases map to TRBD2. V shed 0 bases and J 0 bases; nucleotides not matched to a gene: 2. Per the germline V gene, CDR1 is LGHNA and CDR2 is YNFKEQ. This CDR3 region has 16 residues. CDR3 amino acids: CASSQEASGSSYEQYF. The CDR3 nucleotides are TGTGCCAGCAGCCAAGAAGCTAGCGGGAGCTCCTACGAGCAGTACTTC.

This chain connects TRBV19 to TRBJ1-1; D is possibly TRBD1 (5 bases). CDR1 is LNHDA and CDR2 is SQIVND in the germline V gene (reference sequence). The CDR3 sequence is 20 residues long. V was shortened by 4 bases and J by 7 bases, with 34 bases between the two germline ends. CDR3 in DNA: TGTGCCAGTAGTAAGGGTAGGGAGTGGACCTCACTTGGAGGGGAGGGTGAAGCTTTCTTT. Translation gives CASSKGREWTSLGGEGEAFF.

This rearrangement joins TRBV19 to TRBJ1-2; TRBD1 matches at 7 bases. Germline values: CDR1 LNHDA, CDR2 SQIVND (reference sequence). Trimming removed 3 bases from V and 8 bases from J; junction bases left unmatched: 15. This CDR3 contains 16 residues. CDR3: CASSMVTGTVFKGYTF. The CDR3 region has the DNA TGTGCCAGTAGTATGGTCACCGGGACAGTATTTAAAGGCTACACCTTC.

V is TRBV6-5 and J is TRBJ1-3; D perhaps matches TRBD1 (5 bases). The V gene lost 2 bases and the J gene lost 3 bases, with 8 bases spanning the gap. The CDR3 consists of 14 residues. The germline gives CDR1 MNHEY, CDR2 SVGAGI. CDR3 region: CASSYRGGGNTIYF. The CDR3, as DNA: TGTGCCAGCAGTTACAGGGGAGGTGGAAACACCATATATTTT.

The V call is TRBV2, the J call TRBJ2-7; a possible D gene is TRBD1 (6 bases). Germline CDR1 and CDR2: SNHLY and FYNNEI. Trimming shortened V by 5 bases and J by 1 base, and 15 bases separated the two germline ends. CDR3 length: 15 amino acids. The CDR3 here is CASSLRGLGSYEQYF. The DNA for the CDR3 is TGTGCCAGCAGTCTCAGGGGCCTTGGATCCTACGAGCAGTACTTC.

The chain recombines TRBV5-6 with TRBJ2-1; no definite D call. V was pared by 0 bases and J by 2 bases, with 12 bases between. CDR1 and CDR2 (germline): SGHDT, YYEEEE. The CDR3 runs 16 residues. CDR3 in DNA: TGTGCCAGCAGCTTGGCTGCCCTGCGGCCCTACAATGAGCAGTTCTTC. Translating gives CASSLAALRPYNEQFF. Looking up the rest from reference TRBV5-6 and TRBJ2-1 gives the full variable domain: DAGVTQSPTHLIKTRGQQVTLRCSPKSGHDTVSWYQQALGQGPQFIFQYYEEEERQRGNFPDRFSGHQFPNYSSELNVNALLLGDSALYLCASSLAALRPYNEQFFGPGTRLTVL.

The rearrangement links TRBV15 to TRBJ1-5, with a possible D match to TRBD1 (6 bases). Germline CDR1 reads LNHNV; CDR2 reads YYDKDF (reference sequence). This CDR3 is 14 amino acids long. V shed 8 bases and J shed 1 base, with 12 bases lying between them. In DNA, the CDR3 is TGTGCCACCGAGGGGAGGGGGAGCAATCAGCCCCAGCATTTT. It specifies CATEGRGSNQPQHF.

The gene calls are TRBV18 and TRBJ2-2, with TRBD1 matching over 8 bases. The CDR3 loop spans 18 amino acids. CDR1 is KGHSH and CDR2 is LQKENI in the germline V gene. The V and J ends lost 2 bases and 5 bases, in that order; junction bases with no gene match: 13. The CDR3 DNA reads TGTGCCAGCTCACCAGAGAGGCTCGGACAGGGTGGTACCGGGGAGCTGTTTTTT. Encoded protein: CASSPERLGQGGTGELFF.

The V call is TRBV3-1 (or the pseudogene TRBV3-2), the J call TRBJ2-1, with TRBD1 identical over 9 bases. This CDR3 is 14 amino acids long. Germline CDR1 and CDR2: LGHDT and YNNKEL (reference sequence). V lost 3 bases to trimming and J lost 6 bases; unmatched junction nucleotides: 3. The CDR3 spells CASSQQTGGNEQFF. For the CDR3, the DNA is TGTGCCAGCAGCCAGCAGACAGGGGGCAATGAGCAGTTCTTC.

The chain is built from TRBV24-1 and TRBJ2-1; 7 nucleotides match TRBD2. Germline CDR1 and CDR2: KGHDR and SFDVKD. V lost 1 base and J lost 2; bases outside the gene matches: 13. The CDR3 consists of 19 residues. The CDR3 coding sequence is TGTGCCACCAGTGATTTAGCTCATTCTGGGGGGGGAGCCTACAATGAGCAGTTCTTC. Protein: CATSDLAHSGGGAYNEQFF.

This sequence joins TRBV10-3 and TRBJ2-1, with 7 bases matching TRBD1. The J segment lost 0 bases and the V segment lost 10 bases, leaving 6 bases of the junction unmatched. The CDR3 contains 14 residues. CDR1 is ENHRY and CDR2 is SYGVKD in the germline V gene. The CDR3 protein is CATTGVSSYNEQFF. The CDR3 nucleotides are TGTGCCACCACAGGGGTAAGCTCCTACAATGAGCAGTTCTTC.

CDR3 region: CASSPTGTGDSTNEKLFF. In DNA form, the CDR3 reads TGTGCCAGTAGTCCCACCGGGACAGGAGATTCAACTAATGAAAAACTGTTTTTT. The chain recombines TRBV19 with TRBJ1-4; 8 bases agree with TRBD1. This CDR3 has 18 amino acids. In germline, CDR1 is LNHDA, CDR2 SQIVND (reference sequence). J lost 0 bases, V lost 5 bases, and 11 bases had no gene match.

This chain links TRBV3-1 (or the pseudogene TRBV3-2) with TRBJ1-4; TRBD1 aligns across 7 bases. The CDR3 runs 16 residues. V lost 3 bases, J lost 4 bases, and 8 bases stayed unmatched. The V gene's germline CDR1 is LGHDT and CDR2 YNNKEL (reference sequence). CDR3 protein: CASSQQGVVGNEKLFF. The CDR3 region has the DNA TGTGCCAGCAGCCAGCAGGGGGTGGTTGGTAATGAAAAACTGTTTTTT.

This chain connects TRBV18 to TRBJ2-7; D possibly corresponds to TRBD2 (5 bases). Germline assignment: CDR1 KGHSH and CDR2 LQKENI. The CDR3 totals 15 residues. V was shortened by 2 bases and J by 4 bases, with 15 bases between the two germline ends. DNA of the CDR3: TGTGCCAGCTCACCAGATACGAGGGTCTCATACGAGCAGTACTTC. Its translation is CASSPDTRVSYEQYF.

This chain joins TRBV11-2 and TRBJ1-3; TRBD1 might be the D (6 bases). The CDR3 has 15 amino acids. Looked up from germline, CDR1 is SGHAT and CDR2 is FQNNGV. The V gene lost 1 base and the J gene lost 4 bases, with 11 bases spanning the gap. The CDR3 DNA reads TGTGCCAGCAGCTTAGTCACAGGGCTGGGAAACACCATATATTTT. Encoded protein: CASSLVTGLGNTIYF.

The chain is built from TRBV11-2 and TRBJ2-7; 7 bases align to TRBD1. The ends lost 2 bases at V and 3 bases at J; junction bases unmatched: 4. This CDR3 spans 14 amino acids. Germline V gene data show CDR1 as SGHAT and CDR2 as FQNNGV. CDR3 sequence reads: CASSLNDRVYEQYF. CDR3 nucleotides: TGTGCCAGCAGCTTAAACGACAGGGTCTACGAGCAGTACTTC.

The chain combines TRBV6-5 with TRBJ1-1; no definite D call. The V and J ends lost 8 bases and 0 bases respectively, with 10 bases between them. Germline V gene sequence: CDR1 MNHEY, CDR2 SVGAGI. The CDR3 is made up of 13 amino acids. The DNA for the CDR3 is TGTGCCAGCCAGACAACCCTGAACACTGAAGCTTTCTTT. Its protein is CASQTTLNTEAFF.

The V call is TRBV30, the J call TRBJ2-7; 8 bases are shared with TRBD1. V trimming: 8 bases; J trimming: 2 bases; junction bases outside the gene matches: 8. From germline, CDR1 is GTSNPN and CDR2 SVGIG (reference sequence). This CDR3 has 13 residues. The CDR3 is CARRGQGAYEQYF. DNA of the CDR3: TGTGCCCGCAGAGGACAGGGAGCCTACGAGCAGTACTTC. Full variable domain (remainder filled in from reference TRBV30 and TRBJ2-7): SQTIHQWPATLVQPVGSPLSLECTVEGTSNPNLYWYRQAAGRGLQLLFYSVGIGQISSEVPQNLSASRPQDRQFILSSKKLLLSDSGFYLCARRGQGAYEQYFGPGTRLTVT.

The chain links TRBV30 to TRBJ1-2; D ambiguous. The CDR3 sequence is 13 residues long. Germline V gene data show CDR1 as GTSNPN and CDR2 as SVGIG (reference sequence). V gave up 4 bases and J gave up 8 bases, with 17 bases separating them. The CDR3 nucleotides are TGTGCCTGGATGGCGAGTCGGGGAGGCGGCTACACCTTC. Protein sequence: CAWMASRGGGYTF.

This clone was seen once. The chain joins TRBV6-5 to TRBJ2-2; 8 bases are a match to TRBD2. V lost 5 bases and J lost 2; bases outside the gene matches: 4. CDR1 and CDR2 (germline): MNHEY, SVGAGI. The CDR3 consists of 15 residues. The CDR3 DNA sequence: TGTGCCAGCAGTACGGGGGGGATCAACACCGGGGAGCTGTTTTTT. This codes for CASSTGGINTGELFF.

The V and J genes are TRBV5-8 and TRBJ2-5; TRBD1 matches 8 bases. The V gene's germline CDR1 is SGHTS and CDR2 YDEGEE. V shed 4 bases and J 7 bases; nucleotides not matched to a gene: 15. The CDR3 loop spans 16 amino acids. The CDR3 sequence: CASSQHDRGGTGTQYF. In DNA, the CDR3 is TGTGCCAGCAGCCAACACGACAGGGGCGGGACGGGGACCCAGTACTTC.

For the CDR3, the DNA is TGCGCCAGAATAGATAGCGGGGGGGACCTCCTCTACGAGCAGTACTTC. This encodes CARIDSGGDLLYEQYF. The chain joins TRBV5-1 to TRBJ2-7, with TRBD2 identical over 11 bases. CDR3 length: 16 residues. Trimming removed 8 bases from V and 3 bases from J; junction bases left unmatched: 13. CDR1 SGHRS and CDR2 YFSETQ come from the germline V gene.

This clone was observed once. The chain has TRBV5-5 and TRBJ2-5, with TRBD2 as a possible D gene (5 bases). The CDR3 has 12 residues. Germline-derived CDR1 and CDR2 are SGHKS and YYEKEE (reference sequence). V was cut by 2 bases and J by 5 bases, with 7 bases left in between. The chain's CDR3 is CASSFGGETQYF. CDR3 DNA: TGTGCCAGCAGCTTTGGCGGGGAGACCCAGTACTTC.

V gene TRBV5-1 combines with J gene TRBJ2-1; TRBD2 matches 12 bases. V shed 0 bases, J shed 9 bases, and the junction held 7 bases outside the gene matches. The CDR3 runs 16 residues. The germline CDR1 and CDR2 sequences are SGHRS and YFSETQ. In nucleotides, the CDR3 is TGCGCCAGCAGCTTGGGGCCTAGCGGGGGGGAGGCTGAGCAGTTCTTC. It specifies CASSLGPSGGEAEQFF.

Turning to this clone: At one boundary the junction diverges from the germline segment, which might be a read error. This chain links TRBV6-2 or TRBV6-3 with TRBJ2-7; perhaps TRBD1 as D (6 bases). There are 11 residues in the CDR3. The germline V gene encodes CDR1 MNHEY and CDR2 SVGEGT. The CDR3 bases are TGTGCCAGCAGTTACGGGGCAGGGGCGGACTTC. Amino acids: CASSYGAGADF.

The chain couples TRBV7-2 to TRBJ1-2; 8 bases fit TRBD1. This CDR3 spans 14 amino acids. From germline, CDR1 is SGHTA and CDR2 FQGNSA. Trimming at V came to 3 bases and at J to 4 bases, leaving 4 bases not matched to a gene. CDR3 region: CASSFQGAGYGYTF. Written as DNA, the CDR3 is TGTGCCAGCAGCTTCCAGGGGGCCGGCTATGGCTACACCTTC.

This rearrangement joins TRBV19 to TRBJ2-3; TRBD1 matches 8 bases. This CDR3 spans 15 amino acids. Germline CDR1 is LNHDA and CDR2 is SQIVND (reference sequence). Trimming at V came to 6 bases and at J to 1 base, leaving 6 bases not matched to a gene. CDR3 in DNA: TGTGCCAGTAGCCGCCCGGGACAGGGCACAGATACGCAGTATTTT. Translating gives CASSRPGQGTDTQYF.

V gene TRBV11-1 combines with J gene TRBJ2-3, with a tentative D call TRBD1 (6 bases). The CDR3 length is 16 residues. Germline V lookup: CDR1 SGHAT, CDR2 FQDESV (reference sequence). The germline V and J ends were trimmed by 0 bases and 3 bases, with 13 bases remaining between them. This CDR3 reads CASSLASGVLTDTQYF. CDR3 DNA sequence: TGTGCCAGCAGCTTAGCGTCAGGGGTGTTGACAGATACGCAGTATTTT. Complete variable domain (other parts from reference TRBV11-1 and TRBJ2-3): EAEVAQSPRYKITEKSQAVAFWCDPISGHATLYWYRQILGQGPELLVQFQDESVVDDSQLPKDRFSAERLKGVDSTLKIQPAELGDSAMYLCASSLASGVLTDTQYFGPGTRLTVL.

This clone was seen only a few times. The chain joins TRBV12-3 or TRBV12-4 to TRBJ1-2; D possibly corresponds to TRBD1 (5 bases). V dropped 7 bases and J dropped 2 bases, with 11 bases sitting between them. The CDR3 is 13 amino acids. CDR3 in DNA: TGTGCCAGCAAACCGACAGAGAACTATGGCTACACCTTC. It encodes CASKPTENYGYTF.

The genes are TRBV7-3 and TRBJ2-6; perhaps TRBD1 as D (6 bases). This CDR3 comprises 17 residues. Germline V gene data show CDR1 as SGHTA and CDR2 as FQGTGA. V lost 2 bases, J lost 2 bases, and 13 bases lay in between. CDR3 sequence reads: CASSLSPTGTGANVLTF. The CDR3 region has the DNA TGTGCCAGCAGCTTATCCCCTACAGGGACTGGGGCCAACGTCCTGACTTTC.

The CDR3 loop is CASSAGDTNNSPLHF. CDR3 DNA: TGTGCCAGCAGTGCTGGGGACACTAATAATTCACCCCTCCACTTT. The genes are TRBV2 and TRBJ1-6, with D perhaps matching TRBD1 (6 bases). Trimming stripped 4 bases from V and 5 bases from J, with 12 bases between. The CDR3 totals 15 residues. Looked up from germline, CDR1 is SNHLY and CDR2 is FYNNEI.

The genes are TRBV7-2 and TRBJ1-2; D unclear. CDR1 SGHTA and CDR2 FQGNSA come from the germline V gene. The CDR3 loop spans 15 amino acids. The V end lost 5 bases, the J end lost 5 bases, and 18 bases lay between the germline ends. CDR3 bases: TGTGCCAGCAGCCAAAAGTCAGGCATACTTTATGGCTACACCTTC. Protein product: CASSQKSGILYGYTF.